These 21 T cell receptor beta chains came from one sample sequenced in a study of T cell changes during pregnancy in multiple sclerosis. This table comes from immunoSEQ multiplex PCR, and its TCRdb copy is limited to in-frame clones, with some not included. The table lists tens of thousands of clones, around 90% of them singletons. The sample in question was peripheral blood, obtained before pregnancy. The receptor source for this set is a female donor with multiple sclerosis, enrolled in a pregnancy study.

The gene calls are TRBV7-9 and TRBJ1-2; maybe TRBD1 (5 bases). This CDR3 has 12 residues. V was cut by 1 base and J by 7 bases, with 7 bases left in between. Looked up from germline, CDR1 is SEHNR and CDR2 is FQNEAQ (reference sequence). The CDR3 nucleotides are TGTGCCAGCAGCTTAGGCCAGGGTGGCTACACCTTC. It is translated as CASSLGQGGYTF.

The CDR3 spells CASSRKTRDNEQFF. The CDR3, as DNA: TGTGCCAGCAGCCGAAAAACTCGGGACAATGAGCAGTTCTTC. The rearrangement joins TRBV14 to TRBJ2-1, with D uncertain. CDR1 and CDR2 (germline): SGHDN, FVKESK. This CDR3 has 14 residues. The V end was cut by 4 bases, the J end by 5 bases, with 12 bases between.

This sequence joins TRBV29-1 and TRBJ1-2; D is undetermined. V was cut by 0 bases and J by 4 bases, with 18 bases left in between. The CDR3 is 16 amino acids. Germline V lookup: CDR1 SQVTM, CDR2 ANQGSEA. The CDR3 here is CSVEEGSGRTLYGYTF. CDR3 sequence (DNA): TGCAGCGTTGAAGAGGGGTCCGGACGGACTCTCTATGGCTACACCTTC.

V is TRBV9 and J is TRBJ1-4, with 8 bases identical to TRBD1. This CDR3 region has 15 residues. Looked up from germline, CDR1 is SGDLS and CDR2 is YYNGEE. V dropped 3 bases and J dropped 2; count of bases not matched to a gene: 3. CDR3 DNA: TGTGCCAGCAGCGCAGGACAGGGTACTAATGAAAAACTGTTTTTT. Residues: CASSAGQGTNEKLFF.

Of note for this clone: One end of the junction varies from germline; a read error may be responsible. The genes are TRBV7-7 and TRBJ2-2, with 11 nucleotides matching TRBD2. The CDR3 consists of 19 residues. Germline V gene data show CDR1 as SSHAT and CDR2 as FNYEAQ (reference sequence). The CDR3 region has the DNA TGTGCTAGCAGCGTAGGCCAAAAATTGACTAGCGGGGACACCGGGGAGCTGTTTTTT. Protein product: CASSVGQKLTSGDTGELFF.

The V call is TRBV30, the J call TRBJ2-7; perhaps TRBD1 as D (6 bases). The CDR3 has 15 residues. In germline, CDR1 is GTSNPN, CDR2 SVGIG (reference sequence). V lost 0 bases and J 0 bases, leaving 12 bases between the germline ends. For the CDR3, the DNA is TGTGCCTGGAGTGTTGACAGGACAGCCTCCTACGAGCAGTACTTC. Protein sequence: CAWSVDRTASYEQYF.

The rearrangement joins TRBV7-8 to TRBJ2-5, with D possibly matching TRBD2 (6 bases). Per germline, CDR1 SGHVS and CDR2 FQNEAQ. The V end lost 5 bases, the J end lost 1 base, and 14 bases lay between the germline ends. This CDR3 has 15 amino acids. CDR3 sequence reads: CASSPGLSVQETQYF. The CDR3 DNA is TGTGCCAGCAGCCCGGGACTGTCGGTCCAAGAGACCCAGTACTTC.

This rearrangement joins TRBV4-2 to TRBJ1-1, with D perhaps matching TRBD1 (6 bases). V was pared by 1 base and J by 8 bases, with 11 bases between. Germline CDR1 reads LGHNA; CDR2 reads YNFKEQ. The CDR3 covers 13 residues. CDR3 in amino acids: CASSQGETGEAFF. The CDR3 DNA reads as TGTGCCAGCAGCCAAGGAGAGACAGGAGAAGCTTTCTTT.

The chain has TRBV6-5 and TRBJ1-2; TRBD1 might be the D (5 bases). From germline, CDR1 is MNHEY and CDR2 SVGAGI. The CDR3 consists of 15 residues. Deletions cut 5 bases from V and 6 bases from J, with 19 bases between. The CDR3 reads CASSLTRTSDNGYTF. The CDR3 bases are TGTGCCAGCAGTCTCACTCGGACGTCGGACAATGGCTACACCTTC.

The V and J genes are TRBV4-1 and TRBJ2-5, with 8 bases matching TRBD2. Germline CDR1 and CDR2: MGHRA and YSYEKL. Trimming at V came to 1 base and at J to 2 bases, leaving 3 bases not matched to a gene. The CDR3 has 15 amino acids. DNA for the CDR3: TGCGCCAGCAGCCAAGGAGCGGGGGCACAAGAGACCCAGTACTTC. Protein product: CASSQGAGAQETQYF.

The chain employs TRBV11-2 and TRBJ1-4; perhaps TRBD1 as D (5 bases). Trimming cost V 1 base and J 4 bases, with 10 bases left between them. Germline CDR1 reads SGHAT; CDR2 reads FQNNGV. This CDR3 has 15 residues. The CDR3 loop reads CASSLVIRGNEKLFF. The CDR3 nucleotides are TGTGCCAGCAGCTTAGTAATTAGGGGTAATGAAAAACTGTTTTTT.

The chain is built from TRBV2 and TRBJ2-7, with a possible D match to TRBD1 (5 bases). V lost 3 bases, J lost 2 bases, and 8 bases lay in between. Germline V gene lookup returns CDR1 SNHLY and CDR2 FYNNEI. The CDR3 extends over 13 amino acids. The CDR3 DNA reads as TGTGCCAGCAGTGACCAGGGAACCTACGAGCAGTACTTC. As protein: CASSDQGTYEQYF.

This sequence joins TRBV2 and TRBJ1-4, with D perhaps TRBD1 (6 bases). Trimming cost V 2 bases and J 8 bases, with 18 bases left between them. The CDR3 loop spans 16 amino acids. Germline V gives CDR1 SNHLY, CDR2 FYNNEI. The CDR3 DNA reads as TGTGCCAGCAGTGAAAGTTTAAACAGGGTGGACGAAAAACTGTTTTTT. It yields the protein CASSESLNRVDEKLFF.

The chain combines TRBV5-4 with TRBJ2-3; D is possibly TRBD1 (5 bases). V lost 1 base, J lost 2 bases, and 11 bases lay in between. Germline V gene data show CDR1 as SGHNT and CDR2 as YYREEE (reference sequence). This CDR3 comprises 15 residues. The CDR3 loop is CASSLRRADTDTQYF. The DNA of the CDR3 is TGTGCCAGCAGCTTGCGCAGGGCCGACACAGATACGCAGTATTTT. Full variable domain (remainder filled in from reference TRBV5-4 and TRBJ2-3): ETGVTQSPTHLIKTRGQQVTLRCSSQSGHNTVSWYQQALGQGPQFIFQYYREEENGRGNFPPRFSGLQFPNYSSELNVNALELDDSALYLCASSLRRADTDTQYFGPGTRLTVL.

CDR3 bases: TGTGCCAGCAGCATGCGGGGGGATAGGGGCACTGAAGCTTTCTTT. It yields the protein CASSMRGDRGTEAFF. The chain combines TRBV27 with TRBJ1-1; possibly TRBD1 for D (5 bases). This CDR3 has 15 amino acids. Germline V lookup: CDR1 MNHEY, CDR2 SMNVEV (reference sequence). V was cut by 6 bases and J by 4 bases, with 18 bases left in between.

Here the CDR3 reads CASKGQGWTGELFF. The CDR3 region has the DNA TGTGCCAGTAAAGGCCAGGGCTGGACCGGGGAGCTGTTTTTT. This rearrangement joins TRBV19 to TRBJ2-2; D might be TRBD1 (5 bases). The germline V gene encodes CDR1 LNHDA and CDR2 SQIVND (reference sequence). Trimming left V 7 bases short and J 5 bases short, with 14 bases between. CDR3 length: 14 residues.

This rearrangement joins TRBV7-8 to TRBJ1-1; D gene ambiguous. V was cut by 1 base and J by 5 bases, with 20 bases left in between. The CDR3 length is 17 residues. Germline CDR1 reads SGHVS; CDR2 reads FQNEAQ. This CDR3 reads CASSLEFEGVRGTEAFF. In nucleotides, the CDR3 is TGTGCCAGCAGCTTAGAGTTCGAGGGAGTACGAGGAACTGAAGCTTTCTTT. The variable domain in full, with the rest retrieved from reference TRBV7-8 and TRBJ1-1, is GAGVSQSPRYKVAKRGQDVALRCDPISGHVSLFWYQQALGQGPEFLTYFQNEAQLDKSGLPSDRFFAERPEGSVSTLKIQRTQQEDSAVYLCASSLEFEGVRGTEAFFGQGTRLTVV.

The chain is built from TRBV28 and TRBJ2-2; tentatively, D is TRBD2 (6 bases). This CDR3 has 13 amino acids. CDR1 and CDR2 from the germline V gene are MDHEN and SYDVKM. Trimming removed 8 bases from V and 3 bases from J, with 10 bases in between. CDR3 DNA sequence: TGTGCCAGCGGGACTCCGGACACCGGGGAGCTGTTTTTT. Amino acids: CASGTPDTGELFF.

This chain uses TRBV7-9 with TRBJ1-3; no clear D. V was trimmed by 5 bases and J by 0 bases, leaving 17 bases between them. CDR1 and CDR2 from the germline V gene are SEHNR and FQNEAQ (reference sequence). CDR3 size: 17 residues. CDR3 in amino acids: CASSQAVLRASGNTIYF. Here the CDR3 DNA reads TGTGCCAGCAGCCAGGCCGTTTTGAGAGCCTCTGGAAACACCATATATTTT.

Notes on this clone: The junction departs from the called germline gene at one end, perhaps through a read error. This chain joins TRBV5-1 and TRBJ1-2; D gene uncertain. Germline V CDR1 and CDR2: SGHRS, YFSETQ. This CDR3 region has 13 residues. Written as DNA, the CDR3 is TGCGGCAGCAGCTTGGTGGAGGGAAGAGGCTACACCTTC. Amino acids: CGSSLVEGRGYTF.

The V call is TRBV4-1, the J call TRBJ2-3, with unresolved D. Deletions cut 0 bases from V and 5 bases from J, with 9 bases between. The CDR3 runs 14 residues. CDR1 MGHRA and CDR2 YSYEKL come from the germline V gene. CDR3 amino acids: CASSQDHAGDTQYF. The CDR3 region has the DNA TGCGCCAGCAGCCAAGATCATGCCGGAGATACGCAGTATTTT.